In this sample, the clone carrying this TCR beta chain turned up many times. The investigators amplified TCR beta CDR3 regions from RNA transcripts. During a first-round RT-PCR of the TCR CDR3, the HTBI primer set was used. TCRdb re-analysed the multiplex PCR reads in MiXCR, keeping a single row per CDR3 protein. The table includes around 610,000 distinct CDR3 sequences, approximately 15% detected once. The data belong to a study of T cells in Graves' hyperthyroidism and ophthalmopathy. Material for sequencing was blood. The TCR was taken from a woman in her thirties or forties with Graves' ophthalmopathy.

In DNA, the CDR3 is TGTGCCAGCAGTTACTCTGGGGGACCGACCACCGGGGAGCTGTTTTTT. Translating it yields CASSYSGGPTTGELFF. The V gene is TRBV6-2 or TRBV6-3, the J gene TRBJ2-2; D possibly matches TRBD1 or TRBD2 (5 bases each). Looked up from germline, CDR1 is MNHEY and CDR2 is SVGEGT. This CDR3 contains 16 residues. V was clipped by 0 bases and J by 4 bases, with 12 bases between them.